This section outlines one T cell receptor (beta chain) sequence together with its context. The entry originates in a study of shared clonotypes between healthy human individuals. It was at deep level that the assay was run. Here immunoSEQ multiplex PCR was the method, and the copy in TCRdb shows in-frame clones only, minus some. The top ten hold 0.3% to 0.4% of the sample, which has a few million clones, around 92% seen once. CDR1 MNHEY and CDR2 SVGAGI come from the germline V gene. Deletions cut 4 bases from V and 4 bases from J, with 13 bases between. CDR3 length equals 14 residues. The receptor comes from a man aged 18 to 29 in good health. Some clones in this sample may be carry-over from other donors' samples. The V and J genes are TRBV6-5 and TRBJ1-2; no clear D gene. Sequenced material: naive CD4+ T cells from PBMCs. Specified subset: CD45RA+ positively selected. Written as DNA, the CDR3 is TGTGCCAGCAGTTCCAAGGGCACCGGCTATGGCTACACCTTC. Translated: CASSSKGTGYGYTF.